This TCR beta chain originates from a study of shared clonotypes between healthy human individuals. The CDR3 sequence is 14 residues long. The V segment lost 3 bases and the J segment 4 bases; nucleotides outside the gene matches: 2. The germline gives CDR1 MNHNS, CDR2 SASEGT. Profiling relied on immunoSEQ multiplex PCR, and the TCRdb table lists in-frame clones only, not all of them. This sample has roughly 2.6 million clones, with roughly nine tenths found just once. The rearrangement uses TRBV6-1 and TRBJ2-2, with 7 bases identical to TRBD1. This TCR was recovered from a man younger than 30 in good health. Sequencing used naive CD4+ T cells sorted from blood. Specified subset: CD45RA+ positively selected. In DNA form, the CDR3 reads TGTGCCAGCAGTGATAACAGGGGCACCGGGGAGCTGTTTTTT. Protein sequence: CASSDNRGTGELFF.